What follows are 20 T cell receptor beta chains derived from one specimen sequenced in a study of control samples from healthy donors and cancer patients. Using immunoSEQ multiplex PCR, the repertoire was profiled, and TCRdb retains in-frame clones only, with some absent. The sample has around 140,000 clones; 90% are singletons. The sequencing sample was made of blood. The receptors derive from a man aged 35-49 years in good health.

The chain carries TRBV10-1 and TRBJ2-7, with D perhaps TRBD2 (5 bases). The CDR3 covers 16 residues. Germline assignment: CDR1 WNHNN and CDR2 SYGVQD (reference sequence). V lost 0 bases to trimming and J lost 1 base, with 13 bases between them. CDR3 amino acids: CASSESSGALSYEQYF. DNA of the CDR3: TGCGCCAGCAGTGAGTCAAGCGGTGCCCTTTCCTACGAGCAGTACTTC.

This chain links TRBV24-1 with TRBJ2-1, with 7 nucleotides matching TRBD1. Trimming removed 0 bases from V and 5 bases from J; junction bases left unmatched: 6. Germline values: CDR1 KGHDR, CDR2 SFDVKD. This CDR3 region has 16 residues. DNA for the CDR3: TGTGCCACCAGTGATTTGTCGAGGCAGGGGGACAATGAGCAGTTCTTC. It is translated as CATSDLSRQGDNEQFF.

The gene calls are TRBV6-5 and TRBJ2-7, with a weak D call TRBD1 (6 bases). V was cut by 2 bases and J by 6 bases, with 14 bases left in between. Germline CDR1 reads MNHEY; CDR2 reads SVGAGI. This CDR3 has 14 residues. The CDR3, as DNA: TGTGCCAGCAGTTACCAATACAGGGACGGCGAGCAGTACTTC. Protein: CASSYQYRDGEQYF.

The chain has TRBV7-2 and TRBJ1-5; unclear D gene. Trimming shortened V by 4 bases and J by 4 bases, and 11 bases separated the two germline ends. CDR1 and CDR2 from the germline V gene are SGHTA and FQGNSA. The CDR3 totals 14 residues. The CDR3 sequence is CASSSPWGNQPQHF. In DNA, the CDR3 is TGTGCCAGCAGCTCGCCGTGGGGTAATCAGCCCCAGCATTTT. Filled out from reference TRBV7-2 and TRBJ1-5, the complete variable domain reads GAGVSQSPSNKVTEKGKDVELRCDPISGHTALYWYRQSLGQGLEFLIYFQGNSAPDKSGLPSDRFSAERTGGSVSTLTIQRTQQEDSAVYLCASSSPWGNQPQHFGDGTRLSIL.

This chain joins TRBV2 and TRBJ1-1, with a tentative D call TRBD1 (5 bases). The CDR3 has 15 residues. V shed 7 bases and J shed 1 base, with 16 bases lying between them. CDR1 SNHLY and CDR2 FYNNEI come from the germline V gene. DNA of the CDR3: TGTGCCAGCACTCCTCCGGGGGTCGGGAACACTGAAGCTTTCTTT. Its translation is CASTPPGVGNTEAFF.

J is TRBJ2-7 and V is TRBV28; D unclear. CDR1 and CDR2 (germline): MDHEN, SYDVKM. The CDR3 loop spans 15 amino acids. Trimming removed 0 bases from V and 3 bases from J, with 12 bases in between. The CDR3 sequence: CASSLWGDGFYEQYF. CDR3 coding DNA: TGTGCCAGCAGTTTATGGGGCGACGGCTTCTACGAGCAGTACTTC.

The genes are TRBV10-3 and TRBJ1-2, with TRBD1 matching over 7 bases. Per germline, CDR1 ENHRY and CDR2 SYGVKD. The CDR3 is 13 residues long. Trimming at V came to 4 bases and at J to 7 bases, leaving 6 bases not matched to a gene. CDR3 nucleotides: TGTGCCATCAGTGGAAACTCAGGGGGTGGCTACACCTTC. This translates into CAISGNSGGGYTF.

The rearrangement uses TRBV5-6 and TRBJ1-5, with D possibly TRBD1 on 6 matching bases. V lost 1 base and J lost 0, with 14 bases in between. The CDR3 runs 17 residues. Germline lookup yields CDR1 SGHDT and CDR2 YYEEEE. The DNA of the CDR3 is TGTGCCAGCAGCTTGTTCGAGGGGGAGTATAGCAATCAGCCCCAGCATTTT. This translates into CASSLFEGEYSNQPQHF.

The chain recombines TRBV7-3 with TRBJ2-6; possible D gene TRBD1, 6 bases. The germline CDR1 and CDR2 sequences are SGHTA and FQGTGA. The CDR3 consists of 15 residues. V lost 6 bases and J 0 bases, leaving 9 bases between the germline ends. CDR3 protein: CASSYRASGANVLTF. The CDR3 region has the DNA TGTGCCAGCAGTTACAGGGCCTCTGGGGCCAACGTCCTGACTTTC. Based on the CDR3 plus reference TRBV7-3 and TRBJ2-6, the full variable domain is GAGVSQTPSNKVTEKGKYVELRCDPISGHTALYWYRQSLGQGPEFLIYFQGTGAADDSGLPNDRFFAVRPEGSVSTLKIQRTERGDSAVYLCASSYRASGANVLTFGAGSRLTVL.

V gene TRBV4-1 combines with J gene TRBJ1-5, with D possibly TRBD1 on 5 matching bases. The CDR3 sequence is 13 residues long. Looked up from germline, CDR1 is MGHRA and CDR2 is YSYEKL. V was trimmed by 5 bases and J by 4 bases, leaving 9 bases between them. CDR3 region: CASSVTENQPQHF. The DNA for the CDR3 is TGCGCCAGCAGCGTGACAGAGAATCAGCCCCAGCATTTT.

The chain uses TRBV15 and TRBJ2-7; a weak D match, TRBD1 (7 bases). In germline, CDR1 is LNHNV, CDR2 YYDKDF (reference sequence). V lost 0 bases to trimming and J lost 9 bases, with 9 bases between them. The CDR3 runs 12 residues. The CDR3 DNA follows: TGTGCCACCAGCAGAGATCAGGGGGGGCAGTACTTC. Protein: CATSRDQGGQYF.

The chain employs TRBV5-8 and TRBJ2-1, with 8 bases that match TRBD1. The CDR3 runs to 17 residues. Germline-derived CDR1 and CDR2 are SGHTS and YDEGEE. J lost 7 bases, V lost 4 bases, and 16 bases had no gene match. CDR3 protein: CASSNAVGQGASNEQFF. The CDR3 DNA reads as TGTGCCAGCAGCAATGCCGTGGGCCAGGGGGCGTCGAATGAGCAGTTCTTC.

The chain couples TRBV7-2 to TRBJ1-2; no definite D call. The V gene's germline CDR1 is SGHTA and CDR2 FQGNSA. The CDR3 extends over 16 amino acids. Trimming stripped 5 bases from V and 5 bases from J, with 21 bases between. The CDR3 reads CASSPRGGRANYGYTF. Written as DNA, the CDR3 is TGTGCCAGCAGCCCCAGAGGTGGCCGGGCGAATTATGGCTACACCTTC.

This CDR3 reads CASSSGQPGFGNTEAFF. The CDR3 DNA is TGTGCCAGCAGTTCGGGACAGCCGGGGTTTGGGAACACTGAAGCTTTCTTT. The chain links TRBV27 to TRBJ1-1, with 7 bases lining up with TRBD1. V shed 4 bases, J shed 1 base, and the junction held 12 bases outside the gene matches. The CDR3 spans 17 residues. Germline CDR1 is MNHEY and CDR2 is SMNVEV (reference sequence).

V and J are TRBV5-1 and TRBJ2-1, with D hard to call. Germline CDR1 reads SGHRS; CDR2 reads YFSETQ. This CDR3 is 16 amino acids long. V lost 1 base to trimming and J lost 1 base, with 12 bases between them. The CDR3 here is CASSLIASQSYNEQFF. CDR3 nucleotide sequence: TGCGCCAGCAGCTTGATTGCCAGCCAATCCTACAATGAGCAGTTCTTC.

The chain links TRBV24-1 to TRBJ2-3; perhaps D is TRBD1 or TRBD2 (5 bases each). Looked up from germline, CDR1 is KGHDR and CDR2 is SFDVKD. V was pared by 0 bases and J by 4 bases, with 7 bases between. This CDR3 spans 14 amino acids. The CDR3 DNA sequence: TGTGCCACCAGTGATTTGGGGACGTCAGATACGCAGTATTTT. This translates into CATSDLGTSDTQYF.

The V gene is TRBV6-6, the J gene TRBJ1-5, with 7 bases lining up with TRBD1. This CDR3 is built from 16 residues. The germline V gene encodes CDR1 MNHNY and CDR2 SVGAGI (reference sequence). The J segment lost 0 bases and the V segment lost 4 bases, leaving 6 bases of the junction unmatched. CDR3 coding DNA: TGTGCCAGCAGTTTTGCCGGGACAGATAGCAATCAGCCCCAGCATTTT. It encodes CASSFAGTDSNQPQHF.

The rearrangement links TRBV11-1 to TRBJ2-5; weak D call: TRBD1 (5 bases). V lost 1 base, J lost 3 bases, and 15 bases lay in between. This CDR3 is built from 16 residues. Germline CDR1 SGHAT, CDR2 FQDESV (reference sequence). The CDR3 is CASSLGGGRAKETQYF. CDR3 DNA: TGTGCCAGCAGCTTAGGTGGCGGCAGGGCCAAAGAGACCCAGTACTTC.

The V and J genes are TRBV28 and TRBJ2-2; TRBD1 matches at 8 bases. Looked up from germline, CDR1 is MDHEN and CDR2 is SYDVKM. The length of the CDR3 is 14 residues. V lost 5 bases, J lost 3 bases, and 2 bases stayed unmatched. The CDR3 sequence is CASSRQGYTGELFF. The CDR3 DNA reads as TGTGCCAGCAGTAGACAGGGGTACACCGGGGAGCTGTTTTTT. Together with reference TRBV28 and TRBJ2-2, the CDR3 gives the full variable domain: DVKVTQSSRYLVKRTGEKVFLECVQDMDHENMFWYRQDPGLGLRLIYFSYDVKMKEKGDIPEGYSVSREKKERFSLILESASTNQTSMYLCASSRQGYTGELFFGEGSRLTVL.

The V gene is TRBV24-1, the J gene TRBJ1-2, with D possibly TRBD1 on 5 matching bases. This CDR3 has 17 residues. Germline V gene data show CDR1 as KGHDR and CDR2 as SFDVKD. V was pared by 4 bases and J by 4 bases, with 21 bases between. The CDR3 nucleotides read TGTGCCACCAGTGAAACCCTCCCGGGGCGGATTATCTATGGCTACACCTTC. It codes for CATSETLPGRIIYGYTF.